Following are 19 T cell receptor beta chains from one sample sequenced in a study of identical twins. TCRdb fed the 5' RACE reads into MiXCR, producing one record per CDR3 protein. The sample has a few hundred thousand distinct CDR3 sequences, 9.6% seen once. These data were likewise used in another study, on yellow fever vaccine responses in identical twins.

The source material was PBMCs. The receptors were gathered from a woman younger than 35 in good health.

In this sample, this clonotype turned up a few times. This chain connects TRBV5-1 to TRBJ1-6, with D possibly being TRBD1 (5 bases). The germline V gene encodes CDR1 SGHRS and CDR2 YFSETQ. The ends were cut back, 0 bases at V and 8 bases at J, with 9 bases in the middle. The CDR3 covers 14 residues. Here the CDR3 DNA reads TGCGCCAGCAGCTTGGCGGGGGGAGATTCACCCCTCCACTTT. It yields the protein CASSLAGGDSPLHF.

The sample holds many counts of this clonotype. This chain uses TRBV25-1 with TRBJ2-1, with a weak D call TRBD2 (6 bases). Trimming removed 6 bases from V and 8 bases from J, with 14 bases in between. The CDR3 consists of 13 residues. Germline V gives CDR1 MGHDK, CDR2 SYGVNS. CDR3 nucleotide sequence: TGTGCCAGCAGGACCGGGAGTATGCATGAGCAGTTCTTC. The encoded protein is CASRTGSMHEQFF.

This clonotype showed up just a few times. The chain combines TRBV20-1 with TRBJ2-5; 11 nucleotides line up with TRBD2. Looked up from germline, CDR1 is DFQATT and CDR2 is SNEGSKA (reference sequence). This CDR3 region has 15 residues. V was clipped by 0 bases and J by 6 bases; unmatched bases: 6. The CDR3 sequence: CSARDLTSGTKTQYF. In DNA, the CDR3 is TGCAGTGCTAGAGATCTGACTAGCGGGACGAAGACCCAGTACTTC.

This clonotype was counted a few times. J is TRBJ2-1 and V is TRBV2; no clear D gene. CDR3 length: 15 residues. Deletions cut 6 bases from V and 0 bases from J, with 12 bases between. Germline V gives CDR1 SNHLY, CDR2 FYNNEI. DNA for the CDR3: TGTGCCAGCAGGATGGACCACCTCTCCTACAATGAGCAGTTCTTC. Protein sequence: CASRMDHLSYNEQFF.

The chain uses TRBV30 and TRBJ2-7, with a possible D match to TRBD1 (6 bases). V was shortened by 8 bases and J by 2 bases, with 10 bases between the two germline ends. This CDR3 contains 11 residues. The germline gives CDR1 GTSNPN, CDR2 SVGIG (reference sequence). CDR3 bases: TGTGCCGGCAGGGGCACCTACGAGCAGTACTTC. Translated, it gives CAGRGTYEQYF.

The chain has TRBV18 and TRBJ2-5; TRBD1 aligns across 9 bases. CDR1 and CDR2 (germline): KGHSH, LQKENI. This CDR3 is 15 amino acids long. The junction had 6 bases not matched to a gene; V was cut back by 3 bases and J by 4 bases. As DNA, the CDR3 is TGTGCCAGCTCACCGAAACAGGGGGCTCGAGAGACCCAGTACTTC. Translation: CASSPKQGARETQYF.

The chain is built from TRBV15 and TRBJ2-7, with a possible D match to TRBD2 (5 bases). The germline V gene has CDR1 LNHNV and CDR2 YYDKDF (reference sequence). This CDR3 is built from 16 residues. V gave up 5 bases and J gave up 2 bases, with 19 bases separating them. The CDR3 region is CATSLPPSDFTYEQYF. For the CDR3, the DNA is TGTGCCACCAGCTTACCCCCCTCGGACTTTACCTACGAGCAGTACTTC.

The chain links TRBV9 to TRBJ2-3; D is perhaps TRBD1 or TRBD2 (6 bases each). Germline lookup yields CDR1 SGDLS and CDR2 YYNGEE. The V end lost 0 bases, the J end lost 3 bases, and 11 bases lay between the germline ends. CDR3 size: 15 residues. CDR3 region: CASSVARGATDTQYF. The CDR3 DNA sequence: TGTGCCAGCAGCGTAGCAAGGGGGGCGACAGATACGCAGTATTTT.

The genes are TRBV11-2 and TRBJ2-2, with D unresolved. The CDR3 contains 12 residues. The germline V and J ends were trimmed by 5 bases and 6 bases, with 7 bases remaining between them. From germline, CDR1 is SGHAT and CDR2 FQNNGV. The CDR3 DNA reads TGTGCCAGCAGCCCCATGGCCGGGGAGCTGTTTTTT. Its translation is CASSPMAGELFF.

This clonotype was counted a few times. This chain connects TRBV25-1 to TRBJ1-2; D remains ambiguous. Germline CDR1 reads MGHDK; CDR2 reads SYGVNS. This CDR3 contains 14 residues. With 1 base removed from V and 7 bases from J, the gap between germline ends came to 13 bases. The CDR3 sequence: CASSEFGEGTGYTF. CDR3 DNA sequence: TGTGCCAGCAGTGAATTCGGGGAGGGAACTGGCTACACCTTC.

This clonotype occurred many times. The rearrangement joins TRBV5-1 to TRBJ2-7; the match to TRBD2 covers 12 bases. This CDR3 spans 15 amino acids. The germline V gene encodes CDR1 SGHRS and CDR2 YFSETQ. The J segment lost 2 bases and the V segment lost 4 bases, leaving 4 bases of the junction unmatched. Written as DNA, the CDR3 is TGCGCCAGCAGCAGCGGACTAGCGGGACCCTACGAGCAGTACTTC. It codes for CASSSGLAGPYEQYF.

This clonotype was seen more than once but under ten times. The chain is built from TRBV11-3 and TRBJ2-3; maybe TRBD1 (5 bases). Germline-derived CDR1 and CDR2 are SGHNT and YENEEA. Between the trimmed V and J ends, which lost 5 bases and 0 bases, there was a span of 9 bases. This CDR3 is 14 amino acids long. The CDR3 is CASSHRQSTDTQYF. The DNA for the CDR3 is TGTGCCAGCAGCCACCGACAGAGCACAGATACGCAGTATTTT.

The chain combines TRBV5-5 with TRBJ2-7, with D tentatively TRBD2 (6 bases). The CDR3 length is 14 residues. Looked up from germline, CDR1 is SGHKS and CDR2 is YYEKEE (reference sequence). Between the trimmed V and J ends, which lost 5 bases and 2 bases, there was a span of 14 bases. The CDR3 DNA sequence: TGTGCCAGCAGACCCGGGACTCCCGCCTACGAGCAGTACTTC. Translation: CASRPGTPAYEQYF.

This clonotype appeared once. The V gene is TRBV23-1, the J gene TRBJ2-5; perhaps D is TRBD1 or TRBD2 (5 bases each). TRBV23-1 is marked as an open reading frame, function uncertain. V was clipped by 6 bases and J by 1 base, with 21 bases between them. This CDR3 region has 17 residues. The CDR3 sequence is CASRPNDRREFQETQYF. CDR3 bases: TGCGCCAGCAGACCTAATGACAGACGGGAATTCCAAGAGACCCAGTACTTC.

Ten or more counts support this clonotype. J is TRBJ2-1 and V is TRBV4-3, with 10 positions matching TRBD2. J lost 4 bases, V lost 0 bases, and 3 bases had no gene match. The CDR3 runs 16 residues. Germline lookup yields CDR1 LGHNA and CDR2 YSLEER. The CDR3 sequence is CASSQEGTSAYNEQFF. In DNA, the CDR3 is TGCGCCAGCAGCCAAGAAGGGACTAGCGCATACAATGAGCAGTTCTTC.

The chain couples TRBV3-1 to TRBJ2-1; 12 bases fit TRBD2. Germline CDR1 is LGHDT and CDR2 is YNNKEL (reference sequence). The CDR3 spans 17 residues. V shed 3 bases and J 8 bases; nucleotides not matched to a gene: 11. The CDR3 protein is CASSHGRLAGGIDEQFF. The CDR3 region has the DNA TGTGCCAGCAGCCACGGGAGGCTAGCGGGAGGGATCGATGAGCAGTTCTTC.

The rearrangement uses TRBV7-9 and TRBJ2-2, with D perhaps matching TRBD2 (5 bases). Germline V gene sequence: CDR1 SEHNR, CDR2 FQNEAQ (reference sequence). Trimming took 5 bases from V and 6 from J, leaving 13 bases between them. This CDR3 comprises 14 residues. For the CDR3, the DNA is TGTGCCAGCAGCCTCCGGGCAGCGGCCGGGGAGCTGTTTTTT. It specifies CASSLRAAAGELFF.

This clonotype was observed many times. The chain has TRBV15 and TRBJ2-1; D perhaps matches TRBD2 (6 bases). Deletions cut 5 bases from V and 6 bases from J, with 14 bases between. Per germline, CDR1 LNHNV and CDR2 YYDKDF (reference sequence). The CDR3 contains 14 residues. The CDR3 DNA sequence: TGTGCCACCAGCTTGGGCGGGGTCGCCAATGAGCAGTTCTTC. The encoded protein is CATSLGGVANEQFF.

This clonotype turned up a few times. The chain recombines TRBV7-6 with TRBJ2-7, with TRBD1 as a possible D gene (6 bases). The CDR3 loop spans 16 amino acids. Trimming took 3 bases from V and 5 from J, leaving 20 bases between them. Germline assignment: CDR1 SGHVS and CDR2 FNYEAQ. DNA of the CDR3: TGTGCCAGCAGCTTGGGGGCCGTCGACTCCTTGAACGAGCAGTACTTC. It translates to CASSLGAVDSLNEQYF.